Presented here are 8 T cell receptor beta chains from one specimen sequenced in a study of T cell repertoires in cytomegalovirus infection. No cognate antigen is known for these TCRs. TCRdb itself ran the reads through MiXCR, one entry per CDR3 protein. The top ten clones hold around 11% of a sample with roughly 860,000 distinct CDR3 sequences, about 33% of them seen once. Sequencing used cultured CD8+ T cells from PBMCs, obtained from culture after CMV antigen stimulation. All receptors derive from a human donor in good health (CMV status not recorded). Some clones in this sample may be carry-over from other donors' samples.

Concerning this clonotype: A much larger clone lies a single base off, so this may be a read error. CDR3 bases: TGTGACAGCAGCACGCTGGCGGGACAGAAGGGCAATGAGCAGTTCTTC. Amino acid sequence: CDSSTLAGQKGNEQFF. The rearrangement links TRBV7-9 to TRBJ2-1, with a weak D call TRBD1 (7 bases). Germline values: CDR1 SEHNR, CDR2 FQNEAQ (reference sequence). The CDR3 runs 16 residues.

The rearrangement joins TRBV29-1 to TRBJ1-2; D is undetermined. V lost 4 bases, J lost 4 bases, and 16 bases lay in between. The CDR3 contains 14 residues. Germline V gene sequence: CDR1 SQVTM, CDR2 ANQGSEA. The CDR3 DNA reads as TGCAGCGTTGTATCGGTGGATGGCGCCTATGGCTACACCTTC. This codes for CSVVSVDGAYGYTF. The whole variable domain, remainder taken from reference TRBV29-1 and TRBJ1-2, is SAVISQKPSRDICQRGTSLTIQCQVDSQVTMMFWYRQQPGQSLTLIATANQGSEATYESGFVIDKFPISRPNLTFSTLTVSNMSPEDSSIYLCSVVSVDGAYGYTFGSGTRLTVV.

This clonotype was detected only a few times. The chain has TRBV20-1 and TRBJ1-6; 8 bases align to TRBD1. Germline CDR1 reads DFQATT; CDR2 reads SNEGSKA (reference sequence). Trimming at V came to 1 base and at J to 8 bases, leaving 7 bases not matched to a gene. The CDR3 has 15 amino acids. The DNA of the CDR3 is TGCAGTGCTAGAGGTTACGGGACAGGACATTCACCCCTCCACTTT. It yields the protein CSARGYGTGHSPLHF.

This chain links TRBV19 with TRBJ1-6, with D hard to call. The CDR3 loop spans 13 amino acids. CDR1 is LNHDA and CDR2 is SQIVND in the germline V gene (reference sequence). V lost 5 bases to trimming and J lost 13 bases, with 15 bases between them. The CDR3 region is CASSPGEGLPLHF. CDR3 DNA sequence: TGTGCCAGTAGTCCCGGCGAGGGTCTTCCCCTCCACTTT. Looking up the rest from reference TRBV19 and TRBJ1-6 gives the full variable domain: DGGITQSPKYLFRKEGQNVTLSCEQNLNHDAMYWYRQDPGQGLRLIYYSQIVNDFQKGDIAEGYSVSREKKESFPLTVTSAQKNPTAFYLCASSPGEGLPLHFGNGTRLTVT.

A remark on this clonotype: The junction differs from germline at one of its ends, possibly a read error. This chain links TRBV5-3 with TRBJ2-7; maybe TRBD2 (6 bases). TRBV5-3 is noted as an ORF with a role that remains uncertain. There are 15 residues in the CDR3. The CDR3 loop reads CASSSSRGLAYEQYF. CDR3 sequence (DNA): TGTGCCAGCAGCTCGAGCCGGGGGTTGGCCTACGAGCAGTACTTC.

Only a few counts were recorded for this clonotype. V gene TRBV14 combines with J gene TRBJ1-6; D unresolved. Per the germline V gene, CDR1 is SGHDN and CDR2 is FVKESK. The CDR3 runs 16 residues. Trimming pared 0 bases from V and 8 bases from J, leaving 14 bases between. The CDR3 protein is CASSQDSPGPDSPLHF. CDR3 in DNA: TGTGCCAGCAGCCAAGATTCACCCGGACCCGATTCACCCCTCCACTTT.

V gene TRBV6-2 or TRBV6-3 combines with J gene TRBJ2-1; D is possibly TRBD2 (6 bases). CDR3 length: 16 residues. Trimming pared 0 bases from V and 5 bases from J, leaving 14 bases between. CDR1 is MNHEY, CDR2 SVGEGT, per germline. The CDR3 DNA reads TGTGCCAGCAGTTACTCGAGGGCGGGGCGGAACAATGAGCAGTTCTTC. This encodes CASSYSRAGRNNEQFF.

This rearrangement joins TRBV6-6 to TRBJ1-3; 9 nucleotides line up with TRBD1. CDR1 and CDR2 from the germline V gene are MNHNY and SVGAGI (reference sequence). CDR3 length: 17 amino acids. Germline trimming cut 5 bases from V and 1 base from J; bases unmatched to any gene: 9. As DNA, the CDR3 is TGTGCCAGCAGTGTCCTGGGGACAGGGTTATCTGGAAACACCATATATTTT. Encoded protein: CASSVLGTGLSGNTIYF.